These T cell receptor beta chains were read from a single sample in a study of CD8 T cells in ankylosing spondylitis. TCRdb used MiXCR to reprocess the 5' RACE reads, holding one entry per CDR3 protein. The sample yields 250,000 to 300,000 distinct CDR3 sequences, 18% seen once. Sequencing used blood, either unsorted or a sorted T cell fraction (not recorded which). The source is a male donor with ankylosing spondylitis or in good health (not recorded which). CDR3s include the opening cysteine and the closing phenylalanine or tryptophan. A D gene is named only where the DNA matches it firmly. Rows may omit the clone size; those that give it use once, few, many or a size class.

V	D	J	size	DNA	CDR3
TRBV7-9	TRBD1	TRBJ2-7	.	TGTGCCAGCAGCTTAGGGCCCGACAGGGTGTACGAGCAGTACTTC	CASSLGPDRVYEQYF
TRBV4-1	.	TRBJ2-7	.	TGCGCCAGCAGCTACCACTGGGGAGAAACCTACGAGCAGTACTTC	CASSYHWGETYEQYF
TRBV12-3/TRBV12-4	.	TRBJ2-2	few	TGTGCCAGCAGTTATCCCGAGGGCCTCGATTCCGGGGAGCTGTTTTTT	CASSYPEGLDSGELFF
TRBV9	TRBD1	TRBJ2-7	.	TGTGCCAGCAGCGCCCTGGGACAGACGATCTACGAGCAGTACTTC	CASSALGQTIYEQYF
TRBV4-1	.	TRBJ2-5	once	TGCGCCAGCAGCCAAGACCCCCCGGCTAGCGAGCAAGAGACCCAGTACTTC	CASSQDPPASEQETQYF
TRBV12-3/TRBV12-4	.	TRBJ2-5	.	TGTGCCAGCAGGGCGTACGGGTCAGAGACCCAGTACTTC	CASRAYGSETQYF
TRBV11-2	.	TRBJ2-1	many	TGTGCCAGCAGCATAGGGGTGACTAGGGGGAGCGATGAGCAGTTCTTC	CASSIGVTRGSDEQFF
TRBV28	.	TRBJ2-7	.	TGTGCCAGCAATCAGGTCTCCTACGAGCAGTACTTC	CASNQVSYEQYF
TRBV15	.	TRBJ1-2	.	TGTGCCACGACCGACGTGGACAGAAACTATGGCTACACCTTC	CATTDVDRNYGYTF
TRBV5-1	TRBD2	TRBJ2-5	few	TGCGCCAGCAGCTTTCTAGCGGGAGGGCCATTTGAGGAGACCCAGTACTTC	CASSFLAGGPFEETQYF
TRBV4-1	TRBD2	TRBJ2-1	few	TGCGCCAGCAGCCAACTAGCGGGGGACCCCTACAATGAGCAGTTCTTC	CASSQLAGDPYNEQFF
TRBV6-2/TRBV6-3	.	TRBJ2-7	.	TGTGCCAGCAGTTACTCGCTCGGGACCTACGAGCAGTACTTC	CASSYSLGTYEQYF
TRBV29-1	TRBD2	TRBJ2-4	.	TGCAGCGTTGATCTAGCGGGGACAAAAAACATTCAGTACTTC	CSVDLAGTKNIQYF
TRBV2	TRBD2	TRBJ2-7	.	TGTGCCAGCAGTGAGACTAGCGGGAGGATCTACGAGCAGTACTTC	CASSETSGRIYEQYF
TRBV28	.	TRBJ2-5	few	TGTGCCAGCAGCTCCCGATTGCGACCCAAAGAGACCCAGTACTTC	CASSSRLRPKETQYF
TRBV6-2/TRBV6-3	.	TRBJ2-2	many	TGTGCCAGCAGTCCCGCTATTAGGGCCGGGGAGCTGTTTTTT	CASSPAIRAGELFF
TRBV28	.	TRBJ2-3	few	TGTGCCAGCAGTCGCAGGGGAGATACGCAGTATTTT	CASSRRGDTQYF
TRBV7-3	TRBD2	TRBJ2-5	many	TGTGCCAGCAGCCGATCAGCGGGAGAGCCCATGGAGACCCAGTACTTC	CASSRSAGEPMETQYF
TRBV6-5	TRBD1	TRBJ1-1	few	TGTGCCAGCAGTTCAGACAGGGAGGTCGAGGGTGAAGCTTTCTTT	CASSSDREVEGEAFF
TRBV29-1	TRBD1	TRBJ2-1	once	TGCAGCGTTGAAACAGGGGGCTCCTACAATGAGCAGTTCTTC	CSVETGGSYNEQFF
TRBV20-1	.	TRBJ2-7	.	TGCAGTGCTAGGCATGGGAGCTCCTACGAGCAGTACTTC	CSARHGSSYEQYF
TRBV20-1	.	TRBJ2-1	.	TGCAGTGCTAGGGATACCCTGGCGGGATTAAGCTCCTACAATGAGCAGTTCTTC	CSARDTLAGLSSYNEQFF
TRBV12-3/TRBV12-4	TRBD2	TRBJ2-7	many	TGTGCCAGCAGTTACAATGCGGCTAGCGGAGCCTACGAGCAGTACTTC	CASSYNAASGAYEQYF
TRBV27	TRBD2	TRBJ2-7	.	TGTGCCAGCACCCTCGGGACTAGCGGGAACCACGAGCAGTACTTC	CASTLGTSGNHEQYF
TRBV19	TRBD1	TRBJ2-7	.	TGTGCCAGTAGTTCTACCCCCTGGGACAGGAGCTTCTCCTACGAGCAGTACTTC	CASSSTPWDRSFSYEQYF